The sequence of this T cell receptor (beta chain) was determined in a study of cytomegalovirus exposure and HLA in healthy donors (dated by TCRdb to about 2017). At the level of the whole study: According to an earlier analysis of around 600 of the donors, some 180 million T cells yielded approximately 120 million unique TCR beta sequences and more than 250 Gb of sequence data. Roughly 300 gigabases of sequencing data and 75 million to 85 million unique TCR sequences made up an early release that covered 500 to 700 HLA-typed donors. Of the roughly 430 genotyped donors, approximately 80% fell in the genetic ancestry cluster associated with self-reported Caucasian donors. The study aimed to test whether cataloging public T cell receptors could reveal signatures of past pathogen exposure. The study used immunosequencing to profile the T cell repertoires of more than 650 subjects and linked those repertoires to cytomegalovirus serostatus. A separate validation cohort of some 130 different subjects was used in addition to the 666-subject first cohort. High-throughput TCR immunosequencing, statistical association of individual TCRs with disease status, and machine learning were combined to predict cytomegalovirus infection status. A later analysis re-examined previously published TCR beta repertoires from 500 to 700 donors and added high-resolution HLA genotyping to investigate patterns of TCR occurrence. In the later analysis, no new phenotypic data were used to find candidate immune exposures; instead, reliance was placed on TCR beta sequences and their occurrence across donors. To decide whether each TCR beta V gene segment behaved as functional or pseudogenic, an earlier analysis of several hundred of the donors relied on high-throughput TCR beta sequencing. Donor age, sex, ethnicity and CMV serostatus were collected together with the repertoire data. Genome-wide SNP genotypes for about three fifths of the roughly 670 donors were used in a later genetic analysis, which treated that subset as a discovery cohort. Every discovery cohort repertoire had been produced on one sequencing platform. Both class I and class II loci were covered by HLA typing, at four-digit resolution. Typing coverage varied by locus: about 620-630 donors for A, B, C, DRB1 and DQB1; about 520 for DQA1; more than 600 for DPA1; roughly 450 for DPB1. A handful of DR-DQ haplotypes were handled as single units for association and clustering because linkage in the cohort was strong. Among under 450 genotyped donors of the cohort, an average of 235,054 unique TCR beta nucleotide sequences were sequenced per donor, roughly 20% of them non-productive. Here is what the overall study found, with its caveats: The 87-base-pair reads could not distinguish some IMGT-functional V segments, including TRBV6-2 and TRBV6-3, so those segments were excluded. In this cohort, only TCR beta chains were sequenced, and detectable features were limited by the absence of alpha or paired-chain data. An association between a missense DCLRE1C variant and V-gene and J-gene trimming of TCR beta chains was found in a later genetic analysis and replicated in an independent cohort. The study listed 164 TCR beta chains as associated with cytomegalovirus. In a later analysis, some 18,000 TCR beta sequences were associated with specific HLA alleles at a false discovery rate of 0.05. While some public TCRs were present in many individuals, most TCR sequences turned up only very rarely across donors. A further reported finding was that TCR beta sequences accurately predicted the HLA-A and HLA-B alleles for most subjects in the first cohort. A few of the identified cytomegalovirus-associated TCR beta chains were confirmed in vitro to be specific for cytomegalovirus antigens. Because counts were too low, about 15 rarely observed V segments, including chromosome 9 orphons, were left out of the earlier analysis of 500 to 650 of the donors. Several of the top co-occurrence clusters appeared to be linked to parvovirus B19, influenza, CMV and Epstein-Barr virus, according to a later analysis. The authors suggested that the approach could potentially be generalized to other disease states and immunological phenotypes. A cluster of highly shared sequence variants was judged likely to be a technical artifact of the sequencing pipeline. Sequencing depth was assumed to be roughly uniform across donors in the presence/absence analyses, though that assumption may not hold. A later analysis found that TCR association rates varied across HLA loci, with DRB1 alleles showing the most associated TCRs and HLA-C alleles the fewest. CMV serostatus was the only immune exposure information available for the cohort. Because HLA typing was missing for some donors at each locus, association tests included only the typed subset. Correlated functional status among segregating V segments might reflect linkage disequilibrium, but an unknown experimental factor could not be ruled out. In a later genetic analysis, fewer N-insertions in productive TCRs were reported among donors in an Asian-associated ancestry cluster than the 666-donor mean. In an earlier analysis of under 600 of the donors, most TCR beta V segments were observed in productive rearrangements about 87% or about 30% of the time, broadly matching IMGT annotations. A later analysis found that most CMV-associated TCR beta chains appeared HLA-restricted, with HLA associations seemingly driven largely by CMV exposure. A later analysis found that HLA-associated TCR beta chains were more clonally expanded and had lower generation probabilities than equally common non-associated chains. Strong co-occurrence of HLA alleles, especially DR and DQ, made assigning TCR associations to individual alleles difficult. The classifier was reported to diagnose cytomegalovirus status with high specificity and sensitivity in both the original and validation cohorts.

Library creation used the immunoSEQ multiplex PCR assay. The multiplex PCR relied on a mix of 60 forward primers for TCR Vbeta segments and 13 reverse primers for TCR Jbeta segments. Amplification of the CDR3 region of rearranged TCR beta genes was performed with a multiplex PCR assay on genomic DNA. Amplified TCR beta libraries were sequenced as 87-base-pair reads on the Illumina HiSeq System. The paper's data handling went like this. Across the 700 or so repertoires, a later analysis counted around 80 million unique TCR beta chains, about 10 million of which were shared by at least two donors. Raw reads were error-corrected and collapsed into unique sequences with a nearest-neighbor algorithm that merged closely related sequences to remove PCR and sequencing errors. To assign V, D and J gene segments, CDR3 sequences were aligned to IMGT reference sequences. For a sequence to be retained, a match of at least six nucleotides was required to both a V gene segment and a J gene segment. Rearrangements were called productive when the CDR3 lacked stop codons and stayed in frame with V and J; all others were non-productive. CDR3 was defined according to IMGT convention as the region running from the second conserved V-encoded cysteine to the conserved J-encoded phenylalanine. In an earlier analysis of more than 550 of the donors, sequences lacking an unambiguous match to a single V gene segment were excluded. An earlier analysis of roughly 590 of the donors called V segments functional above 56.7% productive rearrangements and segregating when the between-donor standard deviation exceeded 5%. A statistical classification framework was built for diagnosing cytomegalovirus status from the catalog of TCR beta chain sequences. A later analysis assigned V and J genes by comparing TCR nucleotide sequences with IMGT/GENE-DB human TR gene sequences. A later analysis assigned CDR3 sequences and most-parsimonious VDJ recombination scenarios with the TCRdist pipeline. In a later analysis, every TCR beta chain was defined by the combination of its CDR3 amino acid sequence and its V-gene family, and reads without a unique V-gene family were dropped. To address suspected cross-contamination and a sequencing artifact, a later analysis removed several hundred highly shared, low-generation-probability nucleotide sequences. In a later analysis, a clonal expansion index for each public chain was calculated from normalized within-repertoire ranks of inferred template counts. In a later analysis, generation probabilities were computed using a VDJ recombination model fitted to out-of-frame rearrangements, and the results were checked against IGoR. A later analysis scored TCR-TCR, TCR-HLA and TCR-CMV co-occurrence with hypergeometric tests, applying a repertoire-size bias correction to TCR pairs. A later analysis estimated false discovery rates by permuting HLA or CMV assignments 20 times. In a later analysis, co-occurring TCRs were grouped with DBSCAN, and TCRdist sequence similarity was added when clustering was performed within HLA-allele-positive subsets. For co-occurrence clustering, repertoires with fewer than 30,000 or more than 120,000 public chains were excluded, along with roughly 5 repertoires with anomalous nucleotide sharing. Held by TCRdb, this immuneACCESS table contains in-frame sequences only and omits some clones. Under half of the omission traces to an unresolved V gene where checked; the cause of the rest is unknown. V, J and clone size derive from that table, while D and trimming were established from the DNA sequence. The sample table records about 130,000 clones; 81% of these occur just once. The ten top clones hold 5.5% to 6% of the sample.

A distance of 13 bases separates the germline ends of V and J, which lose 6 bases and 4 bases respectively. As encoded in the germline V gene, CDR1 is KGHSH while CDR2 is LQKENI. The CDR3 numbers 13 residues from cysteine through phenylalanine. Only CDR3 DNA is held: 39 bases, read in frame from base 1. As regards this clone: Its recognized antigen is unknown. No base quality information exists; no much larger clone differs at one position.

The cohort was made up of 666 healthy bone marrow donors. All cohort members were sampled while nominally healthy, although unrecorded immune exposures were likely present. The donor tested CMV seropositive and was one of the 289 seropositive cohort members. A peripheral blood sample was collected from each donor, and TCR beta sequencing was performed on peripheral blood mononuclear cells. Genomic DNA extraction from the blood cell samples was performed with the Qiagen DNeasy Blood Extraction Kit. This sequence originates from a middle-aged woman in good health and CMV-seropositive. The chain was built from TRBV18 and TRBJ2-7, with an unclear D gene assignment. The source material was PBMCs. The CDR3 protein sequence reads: CASSSELSYEQYF. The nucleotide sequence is TGTGCCAGCTCGTCGGAGCTTTCTTACGAGCAGTACTTC. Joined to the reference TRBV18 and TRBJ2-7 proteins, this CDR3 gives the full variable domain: NAGVMQNPRHLVRRRGQEARLRCSPMKGHSHVYWYRQLPEEGLKFMVYLQKENIIDESGMPKERFSAEFPKEGPSILRIQQVVRGDSAAYFCASSSELSYEQYFGPGTRLTVT.